The 29 T cell receptor beta chains listed next were all sequenced from one sample in a study of blood T cells in healthy people across ages. Next came a second PCR, run for about 7 to 12 cycles, which used a sample-barcoded 5' primer along with a J-beta primer mix. TCRdb used MiXCR to reprocess the 5' RACE reads, holding one entry per CDR3 protein. In the table there are 700,000 or so distinct CDR3 sequences, 40% to 50% of which are singletons. Material for sequencing was blood. The source is an elderly man in good health.

The chain couples TRBV6-2 or TRBV6-3 to TRBJ2-4, with 7 bases that match TRBD2. Trimming cost V 6 bases and J 0 bases; bases outside gene matches: 17. Looked up from germline, CDR1 is MNHEY and CDR2 is SVGEGT. CDR3 size: 19 residues. CDR3 DNA sequence: TGTGCCAGCAGCCCATACGGGACTACTTACGCCTTAGCCAAAAACATTCAGTACTTC. It codes for CASSPYGTTYALAKNIQYF.

Comment on this clonotype: The junction shows a germline mismatch at one end, possibly a read error. The chain uses TRBV6-5 and TRBJ2-7; D is ambiguous. The CDR3 runs 16 residues. The germline V gene has CDR1 MNHEY and CDR2 SVGAGI. The CDR3: CVSSYGPKGSTYEQYF. The CDR3 nucleotides are TGTGTCAGCAGTTACGGTCCGAAGGGTAGTACCTACGAGCAGTACTTC.

This chain connects TRBV12-3 or TRBV12-4 to TRBJ2-1; D possibly corresponds to TRBD2 (5 bases). The V gene lost 4 bases and the J gene lost 2 bases, with 15 bases spanning the gap. The CDR3 loop spans 16 amino acids. As DNA, the CDR3 is TGTGCCAGCAGTTCCACGCGCGAGGGCCCCTACAATGAGCAGTTCTTC. This gives the protein CASSSTREGPYNEQFF.

The chain carries TRBV12-3 or TRBV12-4 and TRBJ2-7; maybe TRBD1 (8 bases). CDR3 length equals 14 residues. With 6 bases removed from V and 2 bases from J, the gap between germline ends came to 14 bases. CDR3 in DNA: TGTGCCAGCAGCCGGGGGGACAGGCCCTACGAGCAGTACTTC. Amino acids: CASSRGDRPYEQYF.

The rearrangement links TRBV28 to TRBJ2-2; D possibly corresponds to TRBD2 (6 bases). This CDR3 region has 17 residues. Germline CDR1 and CDR2: MDHEN and SYDVKM. V lost 1 base to trimming and J lost 4 bases, with 16 bases between them. The CDR3 DNA follows: TGTGCCAGCAGTTTATATCGCGGGGAGCCCCGCACCGGGGAGCTGTTTTTT. Its translation: CASSLYRGEPRTGELFF.

This clonotype was seen only a few times. V gene TRBV18 combines with J gene TRBJ2-7, with 8 nucleotides matching TRBD2. Trimming at V came to 4 bases and at J to 6 bases, leaving 8 bases not matched to a gene. Germline CDR1 and CDR2: KGHSH and LQKENI. The CDR3 sequence is 14 residues long. CDR3 DNA: TGTGCCAGCTCACAAATGGAGCGGGAGAGCGAGCAGTACTTC. The encoded protein is CASSQMERESEQYF.

The genes are TRBV7-2 and TRBJ1-1; D is uncertain. Per the germline V gene, CDR1 is SGHTA and CDR2 is FQGNSA. Deletions cut 5 bases from V and 4 bases from J, with 17 bases between. The CDR3 loop spans 15 amino acids. The DNA of the CDR3 is TGTGCCAGCAGCCTCTCCCGCGGGCTGGGCACTGAAGCTTTCTTT. This codes for CASSLSRGLGTEAFF.

This clonotype was counted a few times. This chain uses TRBV6-5 with TRBJ1-2, with TRBD1 identical over 7 bases. This CDR3 comprises 14 residues. CDR1 is MNHEY, CDR2 SVGAGI, per germline. The V segment lost 2 bases and the J segment 7 bases; nucleotides outside the gene matches: 7. The CDR3 here is CASSYGDRGGGYTF. The CDR3 nucleotides read TGTGCCAGCAGTTACGGGGACAGAGGGGGTGGCTACACCTTC.

This clonotype occurred a few times. The V gene is TRBV21-1, the J gene TRBJ2-7; TRBD1, the D gene given by the table, was not confirmed from the DNA. TRBV21-1 counts as a pseudogene. CDR3 size: 15 residues. The DNA for the CDR3 is TGTGCCAGCAGCAAAAACCCTCACAGGGAGTACGAGCAGTACTTC. As protein: CASSKNPHREYEQYF.

The chain joins TRBV10-1 to TRBJ2-3, with D possibly being TRBD1 or TRBD2 (5 bases each). V shed 0 bases and J shed 2 bases, with 9 bases lying between them. The germline gives CDR1 WNHNN, CDR2 SYGVQD (reference sequence). The CDR3 covers 15 residues. The chain's CDR3 is CASSESGVHTDTQYF. As DNA, the CDR3 is TGCGCCAGCAGTGAGTCGGGGGTCCACACAGATACGCAGTATTTT.

This rearrangement joins TRBV9 to TRBJ2-5, with D perhaps matching TRBD1 (5 bases). The CDR3 has 13 amino acids. Germline V CDR1 and CDR2: SGDLS, YYNGEE. V gave up 3 bases and J gave up 11 bases, with 17 bases separating them. CDR3 nucleotides: TGTGCCAGCAGCGGAGGCAGGGTCAATGAGCAGTACTTC. Its translation: CASSGGRVNEQYF.

This clonotype was picked up a small number of times. J is TRBJ2-3 and V is TRBV4-3; 12 bases align to TRBD1. The germline V gene encodes CDR1 LGHNA and CDR2 YSLEER. The CDR3 sequence is 19 residues long. Trimming at V came to 4 bases and at J to 2 bases, leaving 13 bases not matched to a gene. In DNA, the CDR3 is TGCGCCAGCAGCCGGGACAGGGGGCTAGCGGAGGCCACCACAGATACGCAGTATTTT. Translated, it gives CASSRDRGLAEATTDTQYF.

The genes are TRBV10-3 and TRBJ1-5, with a weak D call TRBD1 (5 bases). The CDR3 sequence is 16 residues long. Germline CDR1 reads ENHRY; CDR2 reads SYGVKD. The V gene lost 0 bases and the J gene lost 5 bases, with 14 bases spanning the gap. CDR3 sequence (DNA): TGTGCCATCAGTGAGTCCGGGACGGACGGATATCAGCCCCAGCATTTT. Translating it yields CAISESGTDGYQPQHF.

This clonotype was counted a few times. V and J are TRBV28 and TRBJ2-4; D unclear. CDR1 and CDR2 (germline): MDHEN, SYDVKM. V was cut by 7 bases and J by 0 bases, with 13 bases left in between. The CDR3 sequence is 15 residues long. The CDR3: CASNLSARAKNIQYF. The DNA of the CDR3 is TGTGCCAGCAATCTGTCGGCCCGAGCCAAAAACATTCAGTACTTC.

This clonotype was detected a few times. This rearrangement joins TRBV7-2 to TRBJ2-2; 8 nucleotides align to TRBD1. Germline trimming cut 4 bases from V and 7 bases from J; bases unmatched to any gene: 8. Looked up from germline, CDR1 is SGHTA and CDR2 is FQGNSA. The CDR3 covers 15 residues. In nucleotides, the CDR3 is TGTGCCAGCAGCTCTCGGACAGGACAGGGCGGGGAGCTGTTTTTT. It yields the protein CASSSRTGQGGELFF.

This clonotype occurred many times. The chain has TRBV5-1 and TRBJ2-3, with unresolved D. The CDR3 has 12 residues. The germline CDR1 and CDR2 sequences are SGHRS and YFSETQ. V shed 1 base and J shed 4 bases, with 4 bases lying between them. The CDR3 region has the DNA TGCGCCAGCAGCTTGAACTCAGATACGCAGTATTTT. As protein: CASSLNSDTQYF.

Concerning this clonotype: Possible read error: a much larger clone is one base away. J is TRBJ2-7 and V is TRBV7-2; the match to TRBD2 covers 8 bases. The CDR3 runs to 15 residues. CDR1 is SGHTA and CDR2 is FQGNSA in the germline V gene. The CDR3 DNA reads TGTGCCGGCAGCTTAGTAGCACTAGCGGCCTACGAGCAGTACTTC. Its translation is CAGSLVALAAYEQYF.

The genes are TRBV6-2 or TRBV6-3 and TRBJ1-1; D may be TRBD1 (5 bases). Germline CDR1 and CDR2: MNHEY and SVGEGT. Trimming removed 6 bases from V and 7 bases from J, with 9 bases in between. CDR3 length: 11 residues. The CDR3 DNA sequence: TGTGCCAGCAGCCGGGGCGGTGAAGCTTTCTTT. The encoded protein is CASSRGGEAFF.

Worth noting for this clonotype: The junction does not match germline at one end; this may be a read error. The rearrangement uses TRBV7-7 and TRBJ2-1; 8 bases agree with TRBD2. Germline CDR1 reads SSHAT; CDR2 reads FNYEAQ (reference sequence). This CDR3 has 15 residues. CDR3 region: CASSLISGTWDEQFF. The CDR3 DNA is TGTGCTAGCAGCCTCATTAGCGGGACTTGGGATGAGCAGTTCTTC.

This clonotype has more than one count but fewer than ten. The J gene is TRBJ2-5, the V gene TRBV14, with D tentatively TRBD2 (5 bases). Germline CDR1 is SGHDN and CDR2 is FVKESK. The V and J ends lost 3 bases and 11 bases respectively, with 13 bases between them. This CDR3 is built from 12 residues. CDR3 in amino acids: CASSQRVGLQYF. As DNA, the CDR3 is TGTGCCAGCAGCCAGAGAGTAGGACTGCAGTACTTC.

About this clonotype: A read error may produce the germline difference seen at one junction end. The J gene is TRBJ2-2, the V gene TRBV6-2 or TRBV6-3; no firm D call. The CDR3 sequence is 13 residues long. The germline V gene encodes CDR1 MNHEY and CDR2 SVGEGT. CDR3 bases: TGTGCCAGCACTTACCGGACCGGGGGGGAGCTGTTTTTT. Amino acid sequence: CASTYRTGGELFF.

This chain connects TRBV5-1 to TRBJ2-1, with D perhaps TRBD2 (5 bases). CDR1 is SGHRS and CDR2 is YFSETQ in the germline V gene. Deletions cut 3 bases from V and 9 bases from J, with 10 bases between. CDR3 size: 12 residues. Here the CDR3 DNA reads TGCGCCAGCAGCTGGTCGGGGATTGAGCAGTTCTTC. Amino acids: CASSWSGIEQFF.

This sequence joins TRBV6-5 and TRBJ2-7; D possibly uses TRBD1 or TRBD2 (5 bases each). Germline lookup yields CDR1 MNHEY and CDR2 SVGAGI. CDR3 size: 15 residues. V lost 10 bases, J lost 0 bases, and 19 bases lay in between. The CDR3 is CATRGSRGSSYEQYF. In nucleotides, the CDR3 is TGTGCCACGCGCGGTTCGAGGGGAAGCTCCTACGAGCAGTACTTC.

Only a few counts were recorded for this clonotype. V and J are TRBV7-2 and TRBJ2-5; possibly TRBD1 for D (5 bases). V was clipped by 2 bases and J by 4 bases, with 14 bases between them. CDR1 and CDR2 (germline): SGHTA, FQGNSA. CDR3 size: 15 residues. Written as DNA, the CDR3 is TGTGCCAGCAGCTTACACCCTTCTGGGGCAGAGACCCAGTACTTC. Protein sequence: CASSLHPSGAETQYF.

The chain couples TRBV7-8 to TRBJ2-6; TRBD2 might be the D (6 bases). The V end was cut by 4 bases, the J end by 4 bases, with 14 bases between. The CDR3 runs 16 residues. Germline CDR1 is SGHVS and CDR2 is FQNEAQ. DNA for the CDR3: TGTGCCAGCAGCTCAAATGGGGGGACGGGGGCCAACGTCCTGACTTTC. This gives the protein CASSSNGGTGANVLTF.

The J gene is TRBJ2-3, the V gene TRBV4-1, with 8 bases identical to TRBD2. Germline assignment: CDR1 MGHRA and CDR2 YSYEKL. This CDR3 contains 19 residues. The J segment lost 3 bases and the V segment lost 2 bases, leaving 16 bases of the junction unmatched. The CDR3 nucleotides are TGCGCCAGCAGCCAATCCACGGGGAGAGCGGGAGTTCTAACAGATACGCAGTATTTT. This translates into CASSQSTGRAGVLTDTQYF.

This clonotype was counted between two and nine times. V and J are TRBV7-2 and TRBJ2-3; weak D call: TRBD1 (5 bases). The CDR3 totals 14 residues. The V gene's germline CDR1 is SGHTA and CDR2 FQGNSA. V was clipped by 2 bases and J by 2 bases, with 8 bases between them. CDR3 in amino acids: CASSLLGPTDTQYF. Written as DNA, the CDR3 is TGTGCCAGCAGCTTATTGGGGCCCACAGATACGCAGTATTTT.

This clonotype was seen ten or more times. The chain employs TRBV29-1 and TRBJ1-1; D not resolved. The CDR3 length is 12 residues. V lost 7 bases and J 4 bases, leaving 13 bases between the germline ends. CDR1 and CDR2 (germline): SQVTM, ANQGSEA. CDR3 protein: CSGKFTGTEAFF. In DNA form, the CDR3 reads TGCAGCGGTAAATTTACGGGCACTGAAGCTTTCTTT.

Only a few counts were recorded for this clonotype. The chain uses TRBV5-1 and TRBJ2-1, with D perhaps TRBD1 (6 bases). Per the germline V gene, CDR1 is SGHRS and CDR2 is YFSETQ. This CDR3 is 16 amino acids long. V lost 0 bases and J 8 bases, leaving 18 bases between the germline ends. Here the CDR3 reads CASSLATGSNVYEQFF. In DNA form, the CDR3 reads TGCGCCAGCAGCTTGGCCACAGGGTCGAACGTTTATGAGCAGTTCTTC.